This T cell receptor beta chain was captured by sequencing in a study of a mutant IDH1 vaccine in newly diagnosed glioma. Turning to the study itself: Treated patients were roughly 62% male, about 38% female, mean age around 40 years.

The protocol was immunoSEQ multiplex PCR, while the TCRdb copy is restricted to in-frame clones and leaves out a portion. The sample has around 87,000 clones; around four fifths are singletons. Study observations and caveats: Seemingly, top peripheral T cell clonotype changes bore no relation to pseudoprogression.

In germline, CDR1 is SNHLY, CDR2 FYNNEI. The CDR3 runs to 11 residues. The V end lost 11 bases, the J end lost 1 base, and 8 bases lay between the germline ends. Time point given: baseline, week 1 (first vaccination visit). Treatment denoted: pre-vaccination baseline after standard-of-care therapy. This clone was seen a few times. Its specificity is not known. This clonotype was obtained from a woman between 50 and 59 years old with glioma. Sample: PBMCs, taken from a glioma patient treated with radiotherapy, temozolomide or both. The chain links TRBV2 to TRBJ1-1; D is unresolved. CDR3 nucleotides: TGTGCCGGCGGGCGGAACACTGAAGCTTTCTTT. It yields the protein CAGGRNTEAFF.